This note documents a single T cell receptor beta chain sequence. This sample was taken from a study of CD8+ T cells in alopecia areata. The V gene's germline CDR1 is SGHRS and CDR2 YFSETQ. This CDR3 is 15 amino acids long. V dropped 4 bases and J dropped 0 bases, with 12 bases sitting between them. cDNA serving as the sequencing template came from extracted, reverse transcribed RNA. Using immunoSEQ multiplex PCR, the repertoire was profiled, and TCRdb retains in-frame clones only, with some absent. This repertoire shows about 110,000 clones, approximately 60% found once; its top ten account for less than 25%.

The J gene is TRBJ2-3, the V gene TRBV5-1; either TRBD1 or TRBD2 may fit D (5 bases each). The source of this sequence is a human donor in good health. Sequenced sample: CD8+ T cells sorted from blood. The CDR3 DNA is TGCGCCAGCAGCCCCCCGGGACGGAGCACAGATACGCAGTATTTT. It codes for CASSPPGRSTDTQYF.